This T cell receptor beta chain was documented in a study of T cells after posttransplantation cyclophosphamide. Broader study findings: Later post-transplant blood repertoires were often dominated by donor CD8+ memory clones.

There are a few counts of this clone. The antigen is unknown. Produced via immunoSEQ multiplex PCR; TCRdb's table is partial and in-frame only. The sample has 25,000 to 35,000 clones, none seen only once; the top ten hold 2.5% to 3.5%. The related graft donor's blood sample was taken on the day of bone marrow donation. Germline loops: CDR1 SEHNR, CDR2 FQNEAQ (reference sequence). This CDR3 region has 15 residues. With 7 bases removed from V and 0 bases from J, the gap between germline ends came to 13 bases. This TCR was sampled from a woman aged 60-75 years in good health, CMV-negative, and a related stem cell transplant donor. The rearrangement joins TRBV7-9 to TRBJ2-1; tentative D call: TRBD2 (6 bases). Sequences were obtained from PBMCs. CDR3 residues: CASTLSGDSYNEQFF. The CDR3 DNA reads as TGTGCCAGCACCCTTAGCGGCGACTCCTACAATGAGCAGTTCTTC.